These 20 T cell receptor beta chains came from one sample sequenced in a study of radiotherapy plus CTLA-4 blockade in lung cancer. Here immunoSEQ multiplex PCR was the method, and the copy in TCRdb shows in-frame clones only, minus some. This sample has 40,000 or so clones, with 70% to 80% found just once. The sample in question was peripheral blood, obtained from a patient treated with radiotherapy plus ipilimumab. These receptors originate from a human donor with non-small cell lung cancer who had stable disease on radiotherapy plus ipilimumab.

This chain uses TRBV11-3 with TRBJ2-7; TRBD2 matches 7 bases. CDR1 and CDR2 from the germline V gene are SGHNT and YENEEA. This CDR3 comprises 13 residues. The J segment lost 4 bases and the V segment lost 3 bases, leaving 3 bases of the junction unmatched. CDR3 amino acids: CASSLGGEYEQYF. CDR3 bases: TGTGCCAGCAGCTTGGGGGGGGAATACGAGCAGTACTTC.

The V call is TRBV6-1, the J call TRBJ2-2; 13 nucleotides line up with TRBD2. The germline gives CDR1 MNHNS, CDR2 SASEGT. The CDR3 loop spans 16 amino acids. V dropped 6 bases and J dropped 4; count of bases not matched to a gene: 5. CDR3 DNA: TGTGCCAGCAGGGAACTAGCGGGGGGGCGCACCGGGGAGCTGTTTTTT. Its translation is CASRELAGGRTGELFF.

The chain uses TRBV30 and TRBJ1-4; D may be TRBD1 (5 bases). Per the germline V gene, CDR1 is GTSNPN and CDR2 is SVGIG (reference sequence). V lost 2 bases to trimming and J lost 11 bases, with 21 bases between them. The CDR3 has 15 amino acids. CDR3 nucleotides: TGTGCCTGGAGTCTCCCTTCAGGGTTCCTAGAGAAACTGTTTTTT. Translated: CAWSLPSGFLEKLFF.

A note on this clone: Other DNA sequences of this sample code for an identical CDR3. The chain combines TRBV5-1 with TRBJ2-2, with no clear D. Trimming pared 0 bases from V and 2 bases from J, leaving 8 bases between. Germline V gives CDR1 SGHRS, CDR2 YFSETQ. This CDR3 has 15 amino acids. CDR3: CASSLAVSNTGELFF. The CDR3 DNA reads TGCGCCAGCAGCTTGGCCGTCAGCAACACCGGGGAGCTGTTTTTT.

The chain links TRBV28 to TRBJ1-5; a possible D gene is TRBD1 (5 bases). Germline V CDR1 and CDR2: MDHEN, SYDVKM. This CDR3 contains 15 residues. Trimming removed 6 bases from V and 0 bases from J, with 12 bases in between. Here the CDR3 DNA reads TGTGCCAGCAGGGTAGGAGGGGATAGCAATCAGCCCCAGCATTTT. Amino acid sequence: CASRVGGDSNQPQHF.

The chain joins TRBV11-2 to TRBJ2-7; no definite D call. CDR3 length: 12 residues. V dropped 1 base and J dropped 2 bases, with 3 bases sitting between them. Germline V gene sequence: CDR1 SGHAT, CDR2 FQNNGV. The CDR3 loop is CASSLGTYEQYV. The CDR3 coding sequence is TGTGCCAGCAGCTTAGGAACCTACGAGCAGTACGTC.

V gene TRBV7-2 combines with J gene TRBJ1-4, with a tentative D call TRBD1 (5 bases). The CDR3 extends over 15 amino acids. CDR1 is SGHTA and CDR2 is FQGNSA in the germline V gene. The germline V and J ends were trimmed by 8 bases and 2 bases, with 15 bases remaining between them. The CDR3 DNA reads TGTGCCAGCGTCAGGCAGGCAGGGACTAATGAAAAACTGTTTTTT. This codes for CASVRQAGTNEKLFF.

V is TRBV6-6 and J is TRBJ1-1; no clear D gene. The V gene lost 3 bases and the J gene lost 3 bases, with 5 bases spanning the gap. CDR3 length equals 12 residues. In germline, CDR1 is MNHNY, CDR2 SVGAGI (reference sequence). CDR3 sequence: CASSYMDTEAFF. For the CDR3, the DNA is TGTGCCAGCAGTTATATGGACACTGAAGCTTTCTTT.

This rearrangement joins TRBV5-8 to TRBJ2-7; 10 bases are shared with TRBD1. Looked up from germline, CDR1 is SGHTS and CDR2 is YDEGEE. The V gene end was trimmed by 2 bases and the J gene end by 5 bases; junction bases not matched to a gene: 10. CDR3 length: 16 amino acids. The CDR3 protein is CASSFRPRQGANEQYV. In DNA, the CDR3 is TGTGCCAGCAGCTTCCGTCCGAGACAGGGGGCGAACGAGCAGTACGTC.

V and J are TRBV10-2 and TRBJ1-3, with D perhaps matching TRBD1 (6 bases). V was trimmed by 11 bases and J by 0 bases, leaving 11 bases between them. Per the germline V gene, CDR1 is WSHSY and CDR2 is SAAADI. The CDR3 has 13 residues. Here the CDR3 DNA reads TGCGCCGGTCAGGGGTCCTCTGGAAACACCATATATTTT. Protein sequence: CAGQGSSGNTIYF.

V is TRBV9 and J is TRBJ1-4; D not resolved. This CDR3 is 14 amino acids long. The V gene's germline CDR1 is SGDLS and CDR2 YYNGEE. V dropped 2 bases and J dropped 7 bases, with 12 bases sitting between them. CDR3 bases: TGTGCCAGCAGCGTCACTCTGGTGGGTGAAAAACTGTTTTTT. Encoded protein: CASSVTLVGEKLFF.

V is TRBV6-6 and J is TRBJ1-5, with a weak D call TRBD1 (5 bases). This CDR3 region has 15 residues. CDR1 MNHNY and CDR2 SVGAGI come from the germline V gene (reference sequence). Trimming removed 4 bases at V and 9 bases at J, with 19 bases between. The CDR3 reads CASSSQESRTGPQHF. The CDR3, as DNA: TGTGCCAGCAGTTCGCAGGAATCACGTACAGGGCCCCAGCATTTT.

The chain has TRBV15 and TRBJ2-3; TRBD2 matches 7 bases. V was clipped by 6 bases and J by 3 bases; unmatched bases: 12. Germline V lookup: CDR1 LNHNV, CDR2 YYDKDF (reference sequence). CDR3 length: 16 residues. The CDR3 nucleotides read TGTGCCACCAGTCCTGACATTGGCGGGGGAACAGATACGCAGTATTTT. Its translation is CATSPDIGGGTDTQYF.

This clone has just one count. This chain joins TRBV10-3 and TRBJ2-7, with 7 nucleotides matching TRBD2. V gave up 0 bases and J gave up 2 bases; unmatched junction bases: 1. The CDR3 runs 14 residues. Germline values: CDR1 ENHRY, CDR2 SYGVKD. In DNA, the CDR3 is TGTGCCATCAGTGAGTCGGGGGGGACCTACGAGCAGTACGTC. Encoded protein: CAISESGGTYEQYV.

The V and J genes are TRBV6-1 and TRBJ1-1; D possibly corresponds to TRBD1 (5 bases). This CDR3 spans 13 amino acids. Trimming removed 4 bases from V and 6 bases from J, with 12 bases in between. The V gene's germline CDR1 is MNHNS and CDR2 SASEGT. The CDR3 loop is CASSARRVAEAFF. CDR3 in DNA: TGTGCCAGCAGTGCTCGCAGGGTTGCTGAAGCTTTCTTT.

The chain links TRBV5-4 to TRBJ2-3, with D perhaps given as TRBD1 or TRBD2 (6 bases each). Germline values: CDR1 SGHNT, CDR2 YYREEE (reference sequence). The germline V and J ends were trimmed by 0 bases and 0 bases, with 11 bases remaining between them. CDR3 length equals 16 residues. The CDR3 protein is CASSLGGAGSTDTQYF. As DNA, the CDR3 is TGTGCCAGCAGCTTGGGGGGGGCCGGTAGCACAGATACGCAGTATTTT. Full variable domain (remainder filled in from reference TRBV5-4 and TRBJ2-3): ETGVTQSPTHLIKTRGQQVTLRCSSQSGHNTVSWYQQALGQGPQFIFQYYREEENGRGNFPPRFSGLQFPNYSSELNVNALELDDSALYLCASSLGGAGSTDTQYFGPGTRLTVL.

This clone was seen a few times. The rearrangement links TRBV19 to TRBJ1-5; no clear D. Trimming shortened V by 0 bases and J by 9 bases, and 12 bases separated the two germline ends. CDR1 LNHDA and CDR2 SQIVND come from the germline V gene (reference sequence). The CDR3 has 14 amino acids. Here the CDR3 reads CASSIDRALRPQHF. The CDR3 DNA is TGTGCCAGTAGTATAGACAGAGCCCTCAGGCCCCAGCATTTT.

This clone was seen a handful of times. The rearrangement joins TRBV6-1 to TRBJ2-7; a weak D match, TRBD1 (8 bases). Trimming left V 2 bases short and J 3 bases short, with 20 bases between. The germline V gene has CDR1 MNHNS and CDR2 SASEGT. CDR3 size: 17 residues. The CDR3 here is CASSESLTGGVLYEQYV. The CDR3 bases are TGTGCCAGCAGTGAATCCCTTACAGGGGGGGTTCTCTACGAGCAGTACGTC.

The chain has TRBV29-1 and TRBJ1-2; 7 nucleotides line up with TRBD1. Per germline, CDR1 SQVTM and CDR2 ANQGSEA. V lost 3 bases and J lost 4; bases outside the gene matches: 11. The CDR3 consists of 15 residues. For the CDR3, the DNA is TGCAGCGTTGATGTTAGCCACAGGGGCGTCTATGGCTACACCTTC. It encodes CSVDVSHRGVYGYTF.

The chain is built from TRBV18 and TRBJ1-2; D unclear. The germline V gene encodes CDR1 KGHSH and CDR2 LQKENI. The CDR3 contains 14 residues. The germline V and J ends were trimmed by 2 bases and 4 bases, with 11 bases remaining between them. The chain's CDR3 is CASSPDGTAYGYTF. The CDR3 DNA follows: TGTGCCAGCTCACCAGACGGAACCGCCTATGGCTACACCTTC.